A single sample gave rise to the 12 T cell receptor beta chains below, sequenced in a study of Graves' ophthalmopathy and Graves' hyperthyroidism. Amplified TCR beta CDR3 regions were obtained using RNA transcripts as template. First-round RT-PCR with HTBI primers preceded a second-round multiplex PCR. TCRdb itself ran the multiplex PCR reads through MiXCR, one entry per CDR3 protein. The sample gives 200,000 to 250,000 distinct CDR3 sequences, about 22% of which show up once; 35% to 55% is in the top ten. The specimen was peripheral blood. The receptors stem from a woman between 50 and 59 years old with Graves' ophthalmopathy.

V usage is TRBV6-1 and J usage is TRBJ1-1; D gene uncertain. The ends were cut back, 5 bases at V and 1 base at J, with 14 bases in the middle. CDR1 MNHNS and CDR2 SASEGT come from the germline V gene. CDR3 length: 15 residues. In DNA, the CDR3 is TGTGCCAGCAGTAAGAAACCTAGGTGGAACACTGAAGCTTTCTTT. This codes for CASSKKPRWNTEAFF.

In this sample, this clonotype turned up many times. V and J are TRBV5-1 and TRBJ1-1; 7 positions match TRBD1. The V segment lost 3 bases and the J segment 2 bases; nucleotides outside the gene matches: 10. The CDR3 consists of 16 residues. Germline V CDR1 and CDR2: SGHRS, YFSETQ. The CDR3 reads CASSSGTAWTNTEAFF. As DNA, the CDR3 is TGCGCCAGCAGCTCCGGGACAGCCTGGACAAACACTGAAGCTTTCTTT.

This clonotype was recorded a few times. The rearrangement joins TRBV7-2 to TRBJ2-7; no firm D call. Between the trimmed V and J ends, which lost 0 bases and 4 bases, there was a span of 7 bases. This CDR3 comprises 13 residues. Per the germline V gene, CDR1 is SGHTA and CDR2 is FQGNSA. CDR3 in amino acids: CASSLAREYEQYF. CDR3 nucleotides: TGTGCCAGCAGCTTAGCGCGAGAGTACGAGCAGTACTTC.

V gene TRBV20-1 combines with J gene TRBJ1-1; 8 bases fit TRBD1. From germline, CDR1 is DFQATT and CDR2 SNEGSKA (reference sequence). The CDR3 is 10 residues long. The CDR3 loop is CQSDRGEAFF. CDR3 in DNA: TGCCAAAGTGACAGGGGTGAAGCTTTCTTT.

At least ten counts were recorded for this clonotype. J is TRBJ2-2 and V is TRBV6-2 or TRBV6-3; 9 nucleotides align to TRBD2. CDR3 length: 14 amino acids. CDR1 and CDR2 (germline): MNHEY, SVGEGT. With V trimmed by 5 bases and J by 7 bases, 5 bases remained unmatched. CDR3 residues: CASSVGTSSGELFF. In nucleotides, the CDR3 is TGTGCCAGCAGTGTCGGGACTAGCAGCGGGGAGCTGTTTTTT.

The chain joins TRBV20-1 to TRBJ2-7, with D uncertain. The germline V gene has CDR1 DFQATT and CDR2 SNEGSKA (reference sequence). The CDR3 loop spans 13 amino acids. V lost 3 bases and J lost 3, with 12 bases in between. This chain's CDR3 is CSARPVTNYEQYF. DNA for the CDR3: TGCAGTGCTAGGCCTGTAACCAACTACGAGCAGTACTTC.

This clonotype appeared many times. The chain has TRBV29-1 and TRBJ2-5; maybe TRBD1 (7 bases). The CDR3 is made up of 12 amino acids. Trimming removed 7 bases at V and 3 bases at J, with 12 bases between. In germline, CDR1 is SQVTM, CDR2 ANQGSEA. CDR3 nucleotide sequence: TGCAGCGCCCGCGGGACAGAAGAGACCCAGTACTTC. Translated: CSARGTEETQYF.

This clonotype was detected many times. The gene calls are TRBV6-2 or TRBV6-3 and TRBJ2-7; D not certain. CDR3 size: 14 residues. The V gene lost 2 bases and the J gene lost 0 bases, with 8 bases spanning the gap. Germline loops: CDR1 MNHEY, CDR2 SVGEGT. Written as DNA, the CDR3 is TGTGCCAGCAGTTACGGTTTCAACTCCTACGAGCAGTACTTC. Amino acid sequence: CASSYGFNSYEQYF.

Many counts were recorded for this clonotype. The genes are TRBV6-1 and TRBJ2-7, with D possibly matching TRBD1 (6 bases). CDR3 length: 12 amino acids. Germline CDR1 and CDR2: MNHNS and SASEGT. The V gene lost 8 bases and the J gene lost 3 bases, with 11 bases spanning the gap. CDR3 DNA sequence: TGTGCCAGCTCTAAGGGGGACTACGAGCAGTACTTC. Residues: CASSKGDYEQYF.

J is TRBJ2-5 and V is TRBV5-1; TRBD1 matches 7 bases. Looked up from germline, CDR1 is SGHRS and CDR2 is YFSETQ. The CDR3 sequence is 14 residues long. Unmatched junction bases numbered 7, after V lost 4 bases and J lost 4 bases. CDR3 sequence reads: CASSGEQGRETQYF. CDR3 nucleotide sequence: TGCGCCAGCAGCGGCGAACAGGGGAGAGAGACCCAGTACTTC.

The table lists this clonotype with many counts. The CDR3: CASSRQGGNTEAFF. CDR3 bases: TGTGCCAGCAGTAGACAGGGCGGGAACACTGAAGCTTTCTTT. The chain combines TRBV12-3 or TRBV12-4 with TRBJ1-1; TRBD1 aligns across 7 bases. The CDR3 has 14 residues. Trimming cost V 5 bases and J 1 base; bases outside gene matches: 4.

This clonotype was found many times. One base away lies a much larger clone, so this may be a sequencing read error. The rearrangement links TRBV6-1 to TRBJ1-5; D ambiguous. The CDR3 length is 16 residues. The V gene lost 6 bases and the J gene lost 2 bases, with 17 bases spanning the gap. Germline values: CDR1 MNHNS, CDR2 SASEGT. CDR3 sequence (DNA): TGTGCCAGCAGAGGACGGAGCCGCAAGGGCAATCAGCCCCAGCATTTT. Amino acids: CASRGRSRKGNQPQHF.